These T cell receptor beta chains were read from a single sample in a study of T cell responses to AZD1222 COVID-19 vaccine. The assay was immunoSEQ multiplex PCR, and TCRdb's table has in-frame clones only and misses some. Found here are tens of thousands of clones, under 90% of them singletons; the top ten hold roughly 10%. The specimen was peripheral blood, collected on day 0 of AZD1222 vaccination. These receptors were taken from an adult in good health. Both conserved end residues are part of each CDR3. A D gene is named only where the DNA matches it firmly. For some rows the clone size is stated as once, few or many, or as a class when expanded; others skip it.

NA	TRBV6-6	TRBJ1-4	NA	CASSPILNIATNEKLFF	TGTGCCAGCAGTCCCATTCTCAACATAGCAACTAATGAAAAACTGTTTTTT
NA	TRBV3-1/TRBV3-2	TRBJ2-1	NA	CASSRDPAGANEQFF	TGTGCCAGCAGCCGCGATCCAGCCGGGGCCAATGAGCAGTTCTTC
TRBD1	TRBV5-1	TRBJ2-6	NA	CASSSGQGSPFSGANVLTF	TGCGCCAGCAGCTCGGGACAGGGAAGTCCATTCTCTGGGGCCAACGTCCTGACTTTC
NA	TRBV6-5	TRBJ2-7	NA	CASSYGTGYEQYF	TGTGCCAGCAGTTACGGGACTGGCTACGAGCAGTACTTC
TRBD2	TRBV5-1	TRBJ2-1	NA	CASSYVAGGAYNEQFF	TGCGCCAGCAGCTATGTAGCGGGAGGGGCCTACAATGAGCAGTTCTTC
NA	TRBV28	TRBJ1-6	NA	CATNIGTGMSSYNSPLHF	TGTGCCACCAATATTGGTACAGGAATGAGCTCCTATAATTCACCCCTCCACTTT
NA	TRBV6-6	TRBJ2-7	NA	CASSYYGGGYEQYF	TGTGCCAGCAGTTACTACGGGGGAGGCTACGAGCAGTACTTC
NA	TRBV7-6	TRBJ2-1	NA	CASSSRRGDEQFF	TGTGCCAGCAGCTCCCGGAGGGGCGATGAGCAGTTCTTC
NA	TRBV30	TRBJ2-2	NA	CAWTQGSLAGELFF	TGTGCCTGGACCCAGGGATCTCTGGCCGGGGAGCTGTTTTTT
TRBD1	TRBV7-8	TRBJ1-1	once	CASSKSRTRGDTEAFF	TGTGCCAGCAGCAAATCGCGGACCAGGGGGGACACTGAAGCTTTCTTT
NA	TRBV7-9	TRBJ2-5	few	CASSLDRGLKETQYF	TGTGCCAGCAGCTTAGACCGGGGGCTCAAAGAGACCCAGTACTTC
NA	TRBV16	TRBJ1-1	NA	CASSPGVGLVNTEAFF	TGTGCCAGCAGCCCCGGTGTCGGGCTTGTGAACACTGAAGCTTTCTTT
TRBD1	TRBV6-5	TRBJ1-6	NA	CASSYSTGTNSPLHF	TGTGCCAGCAGTTACTCGACAGGGACAAATTCACCCCTCCACTTT
TRBD1	TRBV6-5	TRBJ1-2	NA	CASSLDRVGGYTF	TGTGCCAGCAGTCTCGACAGGGTCGGTGGCTACACCTTC
TRBD2	TRBV9	TRBJ2-7	NA	CASSVDVGTSGGEQYF	TGTGCCAGCAGCGTAGACGTAGGGACTAGCGGGGGCGAGCAGTACTTC
NA	TRBV2	TRBJ2-7	few	CASSRDTYEQYF	TGTGCCAGCAGTCGGGACACCTACGAGCAGTACTTC